This passage covers 21 T cell receptor beta chains from one sample sequenced in a study of blood T cells in healthy people across ages. A second PCR of about 7 to 12 cycles used a sample-barcoded 5' primer and a J-beta primer mix. Each CDR3 protein gets one entry after TCRdb re-called the 5' RACE reads with MiXCR. The profile covers approximately 320,000 distinct CDR3 sequences, with 27% appearing a single time and 25% to 35% taken by the ten largest. Input material: blood. These receptors came from a woman in her seventies in good health.

The V and J genes are TRBV2 and TRBJ2-1; D is undetermined. CDR1 is SNHLY, CDR2 FYNNEI, per germline. V was trimmed by 4 bases and J by 2 bases, leaving 6 bases between them. CDR3 length equals 13 residues. The CDR3 protein is CASSGLPYNEQFF. As DNA, the CDR3 is TGTGCCAGCAGTGGTCTCCCCTACAATGAGCAGTTCTTC.

This clonotype has a handful of counts. This chain joins TRBV6-2 or TRBV6-3 and TRBJ2-4; D remains ambiguous. This CDR3 is built from 14 residues. The V gene's germline CDR1 is MNHEY and CDR2 SVGEGT. V was trimmed by 4 bases and J by 8 bases, leaving 15 bases between them. CDR3 nucleotide sequence: TGTGCCAGCAGTTCGTCTAGGACGCCACACATTCAGTACTTC. Translating it yields CASSSSRTPHIQYF.

The table lists this clonotype with a few counts. The chain is built from TRBV28 and TRBJ2-5; tentatively, D is TRBD2 (6 bases). TRBJ2-7 matches the DNA end more closely, so the J call is doubtful. This CDR3 region has 15 residues. CDR1 is MDHEN and CDR2 is SYDVKM in the germline V gene. The CDR3 DNA follows: TGTGCCAGTACCGGGAGACTGCCGAATCGCTACGAGCAGTACTTC. Its protein is CASTGRLPNRYEQYF.

This clonotype was observed many times. The chain joins TRBV28 to TRBJ1-5; D unclear. The CDR3 extends over 12 amino acids. V dropped 6 bases and J dropped 5 bases, with 8 bases sitting between them. Germline lookup yields CDR1 MDHEN and CDR2 SYDVKM. This CDR3 is CASRGMDQPQHF. The CDR3 DNA reads TGTGCCAGCAGGGGTATGGATCAGCCCCAGCATTTT.

The CDR3 DNA is TGTGCCAGCAGCCCTCGGACTAGTAGTCTTCCCGAGCAGTACTTC. It encodes CASSPRTSSLPEQYF. The chain joins TRBV7-9 to TRBJ2-7; TRBD2 matches 7 bases. V was pared by 5 bases and J by 6 bases, with 13 bases of the junction left unmatched. The CDR3 covers 15 residues. From germline, CDR1 is SEHNR and CDR2 FQNEAQ (reference sequence).

The table lists this clonotype with a few counts. This chain links TRBV4-1 with TRBJ2-7; 11 bases align to TRBD1. The J segment lost 3 bases and the V segment lost 0 bases, leaving 10 bases of the junction unmatched. CDR1 is MGHRA and CDR2 is YSYEKL in the germline V gene. The CDR3 has 18 amino acids. CDR3 sequence: CASSQDPRRTGGFYEQYF. The CDR3 nucleotides are TGCGCCAGCAGCCAAGATCCGCGGAGGACAGGGGGCTTCTACGAGCAGTACTTC.

The rearrangement joins TRBV20-1 to TRBJ2-1; D gene ambiguous. The CDR3 covers 14 residues. Germline values: CDR1 DFQATT, CDR2 SNEGSKA (reference sequence). Trimming left V 4 bases short and J 1 base short, with 11 bases between. CDR3 sequence: CSATETGSYNEQFF. In nucleotides, the CDR3 is TGCAGTGCTACAGAAACTGGGTCCTACAATGAGCAGTTCTTC.

This clonotype turned up a few times. The chain uses TRBV28 and TRBJ1-4; D gene ambiguous. Trimming took off 4 bases at V and 5 bases at J, with 11 bases between the two ends. Germline values: CDR1 MDHEN, CDR2 SYDVKM. There are 14 residues in the CDR3. CDR3 in DNA: TGTGCCAGCAGTTGGAGGCAACGCAATGAAAAACTGTTTTTT. Translation: CASSWRQRNEKLFF. Based on the CDR3 plus reference TRBV28 and TRBJ1-4, the full variable domain is DVKVTQSSRYLVKRTGEKVFLECVQDMDHENMFWYRQDPGLGLRLIYFSYDVKMKEKGDIPEGYSVSREKKERFSLILESASTNQTSMYLCASSWRQRNEKLFFGSGTQLSVL.

The chain joins TRBV11-2 to TRBJ1-1; D call uncertain. The V end was cut by 0 bases, the J end by 3 bases, with 5 bases between. In germline, CDR1 is SGHAT, CDR2 FQNNGV. The CDR3 runs 13 residues. The CDR3 nucleotides read TGTGCCAGCAGCTTAGAAGGAGACACTGAAGCTTTCTTT. Translated, it gives CASSLEGDTEAFF.

This chain uses TRBV6-6 with TRBJ1-4; D remains ambiguous. V was clipped by 6 bases and J by 7 bases, with 18 bases between them. CDR3 length equals 15 residues. Germline CDR1 and CDR2: MNHNY and SVGAGI (reference sequence). The CDR3 nucleotides are TGTGCCAGCAGCTTAGGGAAGGGAGTCGGTGAAAAACTGTTTTTT. Translated, it gives CASSLGKGVGEKLFF.

The chain has TRBV4-2 and TRBJ2-5; 7 nucleotides match TRBD2. V shed 4 bases, J shed 6 bases, and the junction held 14 bases outside the gene matches. The CDR3 sequence is 16 residues long. CDR1 is LGHNA, CDR2 YNFKEQ, per germline. The CDR3 DNA reads as TGTGCCAGCAGCCGAGACCCGGGCGGGACTACCAAGACCCAGTACTTC. This codes for CASSRDPGGTTKTQYF.

The V gene is TRBV29-1, the J gene TRBJ2-7; D is ambiguous. From germline, CDR1 is SQVTM and CDR2 ANQGSEA. Trimming stripped 7 bases from V and 4 bases from J, with 8 bases between. The CDR3 length is 10 residues. CDR3 coding DNA: TGCAGCGCAATAGAGTACGAGCAGTACTTC. Residues: CSAIEYEQYF.

The chain couples TRBV7-3 to TRBJ2-6; D remains unclear. The CDR3 is 18 residues long. Germline CDR1 SGHTA, CDR2 FQGTGA. Trimming shortened V by 0 bases and J by 0 bases, and 12 bases separated the two germline ends. For the CDR3, the DNA is TGTGCCAGCAGCTTAACCCCCGCCCTCAACTCTGGGGCCAACGTCCTGACTTTC. Amino acid sequence: CASSLTPALNSGANVLTF.

This clonotype was counted between two and nine times. The V call is TRBV7-3, the J call TRBJ1-2; possibly TRBD1 for D (5 bases). CDR1 is SGHTA and CDR2 is FQGTGA in the germline V gene. The CDR3 covers 14 residues. V was pared by 5 bases and J by 8 bases, with 18 bases between. In nucleotides, the CDR3 is TGTGCCAGCAGCCCCGGGACGTCCCCTCGGGGCTACACCTTC. Protein sequence: CASSPGTSPRGYTF. Full variable domain (remainder filled in from reference TRBV7-3 and TRBJ1-2): GAGVSQTPSNKVTEKGKYVELRCDPISGHTALYWYRQSLGQGPEFLIYFQGTGAADDSGLPNDRFFAVRPEGSVSTLKIQRTERGDSAVYLCASSPGTSPRGYTFGSGTRLTVV.

This chain links TRBV28 with TRBJ2-5, with unresolved D. The DNA end is a closer match to TRBJ2-1, so the J assignment may be wrong. Germline lookup yields CDR1 MDHEN and CDR2 SYDVKM. The CDR3 extends over 12 amino acids. CDR3 sequence (DNA): TGTGCCAGCAGTTTTACGCGCAATGAGCAGTTCTTC. It specifies CASSFTRNEQFF.

This clonotype has just a few counts. The J gene is TRBJ2-7, the V gene TRBV20-1, with TRBD1 as a possible D gene (5 bases). The CDR3 spans 12 residues. CDR1 and CDR2 from the germline V gene are DFQATT and SNEGSKA (reference sequence). Trimming shortened V by 3 bases and J by 0 bases, and 6 bases separated the two germline ends. The CDR3 protein is CSARTASYEQYF. CDR3 coding DNA: TGCAGTGCTAGGACAGCCTCCTACGAGCAGTACTTC.

Comments on this clonotype: A read error may account for a junction end that differs from germline. The V and J genes are TRBV9 and TRBJ1-3; D is undetermined. The germline gives CDR1 SGDLS, CDR2 YYNGEE. This CDR3 spans 17 amino acids. The CDR3 DNA is TGTGCCAGCAGCGTAGCGACGGAGGGATCCTCTGGAAACACCGTATATTTT. Translating gives CASSVATEGSSGNTVYF.

The gene calls are TRBV5-8 and TRBJ2-1; possibly TRBD1 for D (6 bases). V lost 1 base and J lost 7, with 21 bases in between. Germline CDR1 is SGHTS and CDR2 is YDEGEE. CDR3 size: 17 residues. The DNA for the CDR3 is TGTGCCAGCAGCTTGTTAAAAGGGGGTCGGCGGTCTAATGAGCAGTTCTTC. It codes for CASSLLKGGRRSNEQFF.

The sample holds a few counts of this clonotype. The genes are TRBV20-1 and TRBJ2-5; D is uncertain. V was shortened by 1 base and J by 3 bases, with 12 bases between the two germline ends. CDR3 size: 14 residues. Germline CDR1 is DFQATT and CDR2 is SNEGSKA (reference sequence). CDR3 DNA sequence: TGCAGTGCTAGAGGTCAGGTCTGGGAAGAGACCCAGTACTTC. Amino acid sequence: CSARGQVWEETQYF.

This clonotype appeared once. The junction departs from germline at one end; a sequencing error may be responsible. This chain uses TRBV12-3 or TRBV12-4 with TRBJ1-5; tentative D call: TRBD1 (5 bases). The CDR3 length is 17 residues. DNA of the CDR3: TGTGTCAGCAGGGCCTCTTATTCTATGGACGGATATCAGCCCCAGCATTTT. It is translated as CVSRASYSMDGYQPQHF.

This clonotype was observed a handful of times. The chain uses TRBV11-2 and TRBJ2-1, with D perhaps TRBD1 or TRBD2 (5 bases each). The germline V and J ends were trimmed by 4 bases and 7 bases, with 17 bases remaining between them. CDR3 length: 15 amino acids. The germline gives CDR1 SGHAT, CDR2 FQNNGV. CDR3 nucleotide sequence: TGTGCCAGCAGCTCTCGAAGGGGACGAGCAAATGAGCAGTTCTTC. Amino acids: CASSSRRGRANEQFF. Full variable domain (outside the CDR3, taken from reference TRBV11-2 and TRBJ2-1): EAGVAQSPRYKIIEKRQSVAFWCNPISGHATLYWYQQILGQGPKLLIQFQNNGVVDDSQLPKDRFSAERLKGVDSTLKIQPAKLEDSAVYLCASSSRRGRANEQFFGPGTRLTVL.